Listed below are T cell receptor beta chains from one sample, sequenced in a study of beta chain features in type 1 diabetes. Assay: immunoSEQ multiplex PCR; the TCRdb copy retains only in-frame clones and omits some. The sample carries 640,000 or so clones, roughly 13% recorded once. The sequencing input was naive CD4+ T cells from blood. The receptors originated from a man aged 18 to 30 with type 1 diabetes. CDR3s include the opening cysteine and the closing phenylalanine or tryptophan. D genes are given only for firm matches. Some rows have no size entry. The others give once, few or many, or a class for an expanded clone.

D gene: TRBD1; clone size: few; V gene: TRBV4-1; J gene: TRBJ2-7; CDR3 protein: CASSHPGQGPYEQYF; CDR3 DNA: TGCGCCAGCAGCCACCCGGGACAGGGACCCTACGAGCAGTACTTC
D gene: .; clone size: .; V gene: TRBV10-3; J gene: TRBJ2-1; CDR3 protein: CAISETGVYNEQFF; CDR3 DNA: TGTGCCATCAGTGAGACGGGGGTCTACAATGAGCAGTTCTTC
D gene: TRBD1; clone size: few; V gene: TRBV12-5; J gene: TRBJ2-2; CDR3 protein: CASGRDSSSGELFF; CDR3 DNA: TGTGCTAGTGGCCGGGACAGTAGTTCGGGGGAGCTGTTTTTT
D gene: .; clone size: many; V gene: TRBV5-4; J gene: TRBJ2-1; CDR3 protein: CASSFMNEQFF; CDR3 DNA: TGTGCCAGCAGCTTTATGAATGAGCAGTTCTTC
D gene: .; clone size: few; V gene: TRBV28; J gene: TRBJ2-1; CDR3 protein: CASSSLTGYGNEQFF; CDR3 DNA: TGTGCCAGCAGTTCCCTCACAGGGTACGGCAATGAGCAGTTCTTC
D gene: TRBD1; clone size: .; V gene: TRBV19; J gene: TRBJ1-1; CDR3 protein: CASGPGTASVSEAFF; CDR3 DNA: TGTGCCAGTGGTCCCGGGACAGCTTCAGTGTCGGAAGCTTTCTTT
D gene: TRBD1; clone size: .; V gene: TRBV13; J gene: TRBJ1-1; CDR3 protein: CASSLRGGEGNTEAFF; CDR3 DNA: TGTGCCAGCAGCTTGAGAGGGGGCGAGGGGAACACTGAAGCTTTCTTT
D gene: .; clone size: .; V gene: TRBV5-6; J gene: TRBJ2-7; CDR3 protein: CASSSSLSSSYEQYF; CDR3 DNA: TGTGCCAGCAGCTCATCCTTGTCTAGCTCCTACGAGCAGTACTTC
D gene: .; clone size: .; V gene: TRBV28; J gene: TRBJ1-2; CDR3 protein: CASGYYREGYTF; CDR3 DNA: TGTGCCAGCGGATACTACCGGGAGGGCTACACCTTC
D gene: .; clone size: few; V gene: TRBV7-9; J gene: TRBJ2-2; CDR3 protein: CASSLAAGTNTGELFF; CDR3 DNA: TGTGCCAGCAGCTTAGCGGCAGGGACGAACACCGGGGAGCTGTTTTTT
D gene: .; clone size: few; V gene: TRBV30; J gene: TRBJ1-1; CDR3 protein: CAWRRPTEAFF; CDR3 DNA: TGTGCCTGGAGAAGGCCCACTGAAGCTTTCTTT
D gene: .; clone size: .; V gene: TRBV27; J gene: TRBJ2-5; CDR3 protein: CASSFRRSDQETQYF; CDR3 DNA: TGTGCCAGCAGTTTCCGACGCTCCGACCAAGAGACCCAGTACTTC
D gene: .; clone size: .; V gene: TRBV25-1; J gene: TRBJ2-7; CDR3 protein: CASSEGLLGSGYEQYF; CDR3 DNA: TGTGCCAGCAGTGAAGGGTTGCTAGGGAGTGGGTACGAGCAGTACTTC
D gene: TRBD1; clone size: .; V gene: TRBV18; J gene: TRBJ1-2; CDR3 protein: CASAPGQGALGYGYTF; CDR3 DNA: TGTGCCAGCGCCCCGGGACAGGGGGCGCTGGGCTATGGCTACACCTTC
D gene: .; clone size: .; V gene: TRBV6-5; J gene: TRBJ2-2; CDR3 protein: CASWDGNTGELFF; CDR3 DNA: TGTGCCAGCTGGGATGGGAACACCGGGGAGCTGTTTTTT
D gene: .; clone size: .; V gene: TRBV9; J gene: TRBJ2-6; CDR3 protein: CASSVKTAGANVLTF; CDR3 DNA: TGTGCCAGCAGCGTGAAGACGGCTGGGGCCAACGTCCTGACTTTC
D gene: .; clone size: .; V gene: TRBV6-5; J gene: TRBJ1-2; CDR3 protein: CASSYSSMYYGYTF; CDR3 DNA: TGTGCCAGCAGTTACTCGAGCATGTACTATGGCTACACCTTC
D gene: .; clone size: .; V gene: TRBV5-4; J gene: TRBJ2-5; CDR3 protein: CASSLEATQYF; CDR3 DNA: TGTGCCAGCAGCTTGGAAGCGACCCAGTACTTC
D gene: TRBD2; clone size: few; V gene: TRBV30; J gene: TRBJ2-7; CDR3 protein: CAWSMGLAGPWQYF; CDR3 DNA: TGTGCCTGGAGTATGGGACTAGCGGGGCCCTGGCAGTACTTC
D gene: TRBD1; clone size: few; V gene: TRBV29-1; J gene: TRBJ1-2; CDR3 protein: CSVLTGGNGYTF; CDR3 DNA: TGCAGCGTCCTAACAGGGGGGAATGGCTACACCTTC
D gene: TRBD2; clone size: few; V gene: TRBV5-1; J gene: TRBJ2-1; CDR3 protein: CASSSPDRTSDNEQFF; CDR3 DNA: TGCGCCAGCAGCTCTCCCGATCGGACTAGCGATAATGAGCAGTTCTTC
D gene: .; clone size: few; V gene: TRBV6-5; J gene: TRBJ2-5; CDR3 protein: CASRLPTEETQYF; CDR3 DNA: TGTGCCAGCAGACTGCCTACCGAGGAGACCCAGTACTTC
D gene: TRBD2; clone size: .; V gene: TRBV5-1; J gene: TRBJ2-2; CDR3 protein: CASSLARTSGGETGELFF; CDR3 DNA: TGCGCCAGCAGCTTGGCGAGGACTAGCGGGGGTGAAACCGGGGAGCTGTTTTTT
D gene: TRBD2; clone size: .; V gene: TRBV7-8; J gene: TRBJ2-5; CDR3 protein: CASSLGLAGVDVQETQYF; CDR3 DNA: TGTGCCAGCAGCTTAGGCCTAGCGGGGGTCGACGTGCAAGAGACCCAGTACTTC
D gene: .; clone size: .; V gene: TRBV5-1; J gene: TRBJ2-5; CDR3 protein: CASSLRPPQAETQYF; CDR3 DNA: TGCGCCAGCAGCCTCCGTCCCCCGCAGGCGGAGACCCAGTACTTC
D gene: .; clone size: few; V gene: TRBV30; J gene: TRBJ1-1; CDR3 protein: CAWSATSEAFF; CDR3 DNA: TGTGCCTGGAGTGCGACTAGTGAAGCTTTCTTT
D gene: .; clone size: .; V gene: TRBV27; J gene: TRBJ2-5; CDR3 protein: CASSSMAVDGTQYF; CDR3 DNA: TGTGCCAGCAGTTCCATGGCCGTAGATGGGACCCAGTACTTC
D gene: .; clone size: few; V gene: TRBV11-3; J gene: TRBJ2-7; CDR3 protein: CASSSGTPTYEQYF; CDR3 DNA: TGTGCCAGCAGCTCGGGGACACCTACCTACGAGCAGTACTTC
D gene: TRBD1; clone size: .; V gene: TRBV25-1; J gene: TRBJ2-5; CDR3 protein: CASSDHRTGSWETQYF; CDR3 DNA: TGTGCCAGCAGTGACCACAGGACAGGGTCCTGGGAGACCCAGTACTTC
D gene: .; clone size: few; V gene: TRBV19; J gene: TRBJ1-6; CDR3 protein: CASRVMWNSPLHF; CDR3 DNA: TGTGCCAGTAGGGTAATGTGGAATTCACCCCTCCACTTT
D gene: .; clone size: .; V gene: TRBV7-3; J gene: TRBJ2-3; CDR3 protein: CASSYAGWTDTQYF; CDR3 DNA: TGTGCCAGCAGCTATGCGGGTTGGACAGATACGCAGTATTTT
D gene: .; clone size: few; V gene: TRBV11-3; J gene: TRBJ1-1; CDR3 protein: CASSRDGVNTEAFF; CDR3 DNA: TGTGCCAGCTCCCGGGACGGAGTGAACACTGAAGCTTTCTTT
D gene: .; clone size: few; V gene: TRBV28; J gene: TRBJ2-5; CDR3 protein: CASSQGGETQYF; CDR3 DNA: TGTGCCAGTTCTCAGGGAGGAGAGACCCAGTACTTC
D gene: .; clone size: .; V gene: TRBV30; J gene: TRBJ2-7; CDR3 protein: CAWSASTRVPYEQYF; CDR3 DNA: TGTGCCTGGAGTGCTTCCACGCGGGTCCCCTACGAGCAGTACTTC
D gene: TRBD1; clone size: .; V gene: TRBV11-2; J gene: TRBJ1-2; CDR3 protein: CASSSSGGQGYTF; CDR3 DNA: TGTGCCAGCAGCTCTTCAGGGGGCCAAGGCTACACCTTC
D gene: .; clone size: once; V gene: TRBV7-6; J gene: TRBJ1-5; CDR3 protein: CASSPASDQPQHF; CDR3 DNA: TGTGCCAGCAGCCCTGCCTCGGATCAGCCCCAGCATTTT
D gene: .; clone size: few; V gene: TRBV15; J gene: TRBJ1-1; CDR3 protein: CATSREGRQDRAFF; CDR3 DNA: TGTGCCACCAGCAGAGAGGGTAGGCAGGATCGAGCTTTCTTT
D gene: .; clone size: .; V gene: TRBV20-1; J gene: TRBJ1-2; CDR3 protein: CSARQNYGYTF; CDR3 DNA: TGCAGTGCTAGGCAGAACTATGGCTACACCTTC
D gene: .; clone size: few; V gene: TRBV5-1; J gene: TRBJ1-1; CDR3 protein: CASSPGEELIRAFF; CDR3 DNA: TGCGCCAGCAGCCCGGGGGAGGAGTTGATCCGAGCTTTCTTT
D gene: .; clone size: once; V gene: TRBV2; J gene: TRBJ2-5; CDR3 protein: CASGPDQSQTQYF; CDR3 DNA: TGTGCCAGCGGGCCGGACCAATCCCAGACCCAGTACTTC
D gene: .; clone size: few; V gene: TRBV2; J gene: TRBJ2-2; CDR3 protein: CASRETDRHTGELFF; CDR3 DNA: TGTGCCAGCAGGGAGACCGACAGACACACCGGGGAGCTGTTTTTT
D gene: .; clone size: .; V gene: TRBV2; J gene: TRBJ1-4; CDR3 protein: CASSEQGREKLFF; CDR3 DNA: TGTGCCAGCAGTGAACAGGGTAGGGAAAAACTGTTTTTT
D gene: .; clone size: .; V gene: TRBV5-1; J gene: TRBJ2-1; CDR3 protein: CATLGGPPYNEQFF; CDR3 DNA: TGCGCCACCCTCGGGGGGCCACCCTACAATGAGCAGTTCTTC
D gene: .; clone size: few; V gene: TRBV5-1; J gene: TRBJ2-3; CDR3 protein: CASSRPGDPDTQYF; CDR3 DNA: TGCGCCAGCAGCCGGCCAGGGGACCCAGATACGCAGTATTTT
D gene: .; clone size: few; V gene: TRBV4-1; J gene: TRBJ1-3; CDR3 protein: CASSQVVGGNTIYF; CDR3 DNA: TGCGCCAGCAGCCAAGTTGTGGGAGGAAACACCATATATTTT
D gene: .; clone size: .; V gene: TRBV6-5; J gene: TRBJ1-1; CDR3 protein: CASSYWGNTEAFF; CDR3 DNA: TGTGCCAGCAGTTACTGGGGAAACACTGAAGCTTTCTTT
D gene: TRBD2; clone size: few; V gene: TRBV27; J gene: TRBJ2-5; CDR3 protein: CATTPRGSGATQYF; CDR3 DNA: TGTGCCACCACCCCCCGGGGTAGCGGGGCTACCCAGTACTTC
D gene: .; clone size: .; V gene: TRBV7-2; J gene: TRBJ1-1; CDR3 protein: CASSPVDTEAFF; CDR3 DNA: TGTGCCAGCAGCCCGGTGGACACTGAAGCTTTCTTT
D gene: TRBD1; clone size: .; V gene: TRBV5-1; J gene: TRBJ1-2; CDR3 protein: CASSLAGTGVPYGYTF; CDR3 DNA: TGCGCCAGCAGCTTGGCCGGGACAGGGGTTCCATATGGCTACACCTTC
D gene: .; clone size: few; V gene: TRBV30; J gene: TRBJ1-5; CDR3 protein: CAWRRDGDQPQHF; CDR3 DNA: TGTGCCTGGAGGAGGGACGGGGATCAGCCCCAGCATTTT
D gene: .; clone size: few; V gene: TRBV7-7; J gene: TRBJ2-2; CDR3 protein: CASSERGGGELFF; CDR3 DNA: TGTGCTAGCAGCGAGAGGGGTGGCGGGGAGCTGTTTTTT
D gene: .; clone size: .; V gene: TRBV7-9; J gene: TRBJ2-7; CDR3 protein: CASSLEFDRYEQYF; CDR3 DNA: TGTGCCAGCAGCTTGGAGTTCGATCGGTACGAGCAGTACTTC
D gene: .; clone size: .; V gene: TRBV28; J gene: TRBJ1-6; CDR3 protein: CASSRKGNGGSPLHF; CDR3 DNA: TGTGCCAGCAGCAGGAAGGGGAATGGGGGATCACCCCTCCACTTT